These 27 T cell receptor beta chains came from one sample sequenced in a study of a mutant IDH1 vaccine in newly diagnosed glioma. The data were produced by immunoSEQ multiplex PCR, yet TCRdb's version contains in-frame clones alone and is incomplete. The data show around 16,000 clones, roughly 96% seen once. Time point: baseline, week 1 (first vaccination visit). Sample treatment: pre-vaccination baseline after standard-of-care therapy. The sample was peripheral blood mononuclear cells (PBMCs), taken from a glioma patient treated with radiotherapy, temozolomide or both. Every receptor here comes from a woman younger than 35 with glioma. Some clones in this sample may be carry-over from other donors' samples.

The CDR3 region is CASSTPGNTEAFF. Here the CDR3 DNA reads TGTGCCAGCAGTACCCCGGGGAACACTGAAGCTTTCTTT. The V and J genes are TRBV2 and TRBJ1-1; no clear D. Trimming took off 5 bases at V and 1 base at J, with 8 bases between the two ends. Germline CDR1 reads SNHLY; CDR2 reads FYNNEI. The CDR3 has 13 amino acids. The variable domain in full, completed from reference TRBV2 and TRBJ1-1, reads EPEVTQTPSHQVTQMGQEVILRCVPISNHLYFYWYRQILGQKVEFLVSFYNNEISEKSEIFDDQFSVERPDGSNFTLKIRSTKLEDSAMYFCASSTPGNTEAFFGQGTRLTVV.

The chain uses TRBV29-1 and TRBJ2-3, with 9 bases aligning to TRBD1. The V gene's germline CDR1 is SQVTM and CDR2 ANQGSEA. The CDR3 loop spans 13 amino acids. The ends lost 7 bases at V and 0 bases at J; junction bases unmatched: 2. The CDR3 DNA reads as TGCAGCGCTGGGACAGGGAGCACAGATACGCAGTATTTT. Encoded protein: CSAGTGSTDTQYF.

The V gene is TRBV6-6, the J gene TRBJ2-7, with TRBD1 matching over 8 bases. Germline assignment: CDR1 MNHNY and CDR2 SVGAGI (reference sequence). Losses at the gene ends were 2 bases for V and 4 bases for J; bases not matched to a gene: 4. The CDR3 runs 14 residues. The CDR3: CASSYPGGGYEQYF. Written as DNA, the CDR3 is TGTGCCAGCAGTTACCCAGGGGGCGGGTACGAGCAGTACTTC.

The chain employs TRBV28 and TRBJ2-7, with a weak D call TRBD1 (5 bases). Trimming took off 3 bases at V and 3 bases at J, with 9 bases between the two ends. Germline V gene sequence: CDR1 MDHEN, CDR2 SYDVKM. The length of the CDR3 is 13 residues. The CDR3 nucleotides are TGTGCCAGCAGTTTGACAGTGAGCTACGAGCAGTACTTC. It specifies CASSLTVSYEQYF.

The sample holds a few counts of this clone. The chain recombines TRBV19 with TRBJ1-4, with TRBD1 identical over 9 bases. The CDR3 is 17 amino acids. Trimming cost V 5 bases and J 4 bases; bases outside gene matches: 11. Germline V CDR1 and CDR2: LNHDA, SQIVND (reference sequence). In DNA form, the CDR3 reads TGTGCCAGTAGTGTTCCGGGACAGGGAGTTCTTAATGAAAAACTGTTTTTT. It codes for CASSVPGQGVLNEKLFF. Using reference TRBV19 and TRBJ1-4 for the parts outside the CDR3, the full variable domain is DGGITQSPKYLFRKEGQNVTLSCEQNLNHDAMYWYRQDPGQGLRLIYYSQIVNDFQKGDIAEGYSVSREKKESFPLTVTSAQKNPTAFYLCASSVPGQGVLNEKLFFGSGTQLSVL.

The chain carries TRBV14 and TRBJ1-1; D uncertain. The CDR3 spans 13 residues. The V end lost 0 bases, the J end lost 0 bases, and 2 bases lay between the germline ends. Germline CDR1 and CDR2: SGHDN and FVKESK. CDR3: CASSQEVNTEAFF. CDR3 coding DNA: TGTGCCAGCAGCCAAGAGGTGAACACTGAAGCTTTCTTT.

This sequence joins TRBV11-2 and TRBJ2-1; 13 bases agree with TRBD2. The CDR3 runs 14 residues. V lost 4 bases and J lost 9; bases outside the gene matches: 3. Germline V gene sequence: CDR1 SGHAT, CDR2 FQNNGV. The CDR3 sequence is CASSSGLAGAEQFF. The CDR3 DNA follows: TGTGCCAGCAGCTCAGGACTAGCGGGAGCTGAGCAGTTCTTC.

The rearrangement links TRBV5-4 to TRBJ2-3, with 12 bases lining up with TRBD2. The CDR3 is 16 amino acids. V was clipped by 4 bases and J by 2 bases; unmatched bases: 5. Germline values: CDR1 SGHNT, CDR2 YYREEE (reference sequence). CDR3 loop: CASSTRLAGDTDTQYF. CDR3 bases: TGTGCCAGCAGCACTAGACTAGCGGGGGACACAGATACGCAGTATTTT.

The genes are TRBV28 and TRBJ1-4; D not certain. CDR1 MDHEN and CDR2 SYDVKM come from the germline V gene. This CDR3 comprises 14 residues. V was cut by 2 bases and J by 4 bases, with 8 bases left in between. The CDR3 region is CASSLGVGNEKLFF. The CDR3 region has the DNA TGTGCCAGCAGTTTAGGGGTCGGTAATGAAAAACTGTTTTTT.

The chain combines TRBV2 with TRBJ2-7, with D possibly being TRBD2 (5 bases). V shed 6 bases and J shed 2 bases, with 11 bases lying between them. This CDR3 is 13 amino acids long. Germline-derived CDR1 and CDR2 are SNHLY and FYNNEI. CDR3 sequence: CASSATRTYEQYF. The CDR3 bases are TGTGCCAGCAGCGCAACTAGAACCTACGAGCAGTACTTC.

The chain links TRBV2 to TRBJ1-2; D may be TRBD1 (5 bases). From germline, CDR1 is SNHLY and CDR2 FYNNEI. Trimming removed 5 bases at V and 7 bases at J, with 14 bases between. This CDR3 contains 13 residues. CDR3 in amino acids: CASSRTLSGGYTF. CDR3 sequence (DNA): TGTGCCAGCAGTCGGACATTGTCTGGTGGCTACACCTTC.

This chain uses TRBV28 with TRBJ1-2; maybe TRBD1 (5 bases). The CDR3 is 14 residues long. Between the trimmed V and J ends, which lost 4 bases and 0 bases, there was a span of 9 bases. Germline V lookup: CDR1 MDHEN, CDR2 SYDVKM. CDR3 nucleotide sequence: TGTGCCAGCAGTTATGAAGGGGCTAACTATGGCTACACCTTC. Protein: CASSYEGANYGYTF.

The genes are TRBV29-1 and TRBJ2-3; D unclear. This CDR3 spans 11 amino acids. Trimming left V 3 bases short and J 3 bases short, with 4 bases between. Germline-derived CDR1 and CDR2 are SQVTM and ANQGSEA. The CDR3 nucleotides read TGCAGCGTTGAGAGAACAGATACGCAGTATTTT. Translating it yields CSVERTDTQYF.

The chain carries TRBV6-1 and TRBJ1-5; D call uncertain. CDR3 length: 12 residues. Germline-derived CDR1 and CDR2 are MNHNS and SASEGT. Trimming left V 6 bases short and J 4 bases short, with 7 bases between. The CDR3 loop reads CASRRPNQPQHF. The CDR3, as DNA: TGTGCCAGCAGGAGACCAAATCAGCCCCAGCATTTT.

This clone was observed a single time. This chain joins TRBV7-6 and TRBJ1-2; tentatively, D is TRBD1 (5 bases). This CDR3 contains 18 residues. V dropped 4 bases and J dropped 1 base, with 22 bases sitting between them. Germline V gene lookup returns CDR1 SGHVS and CDR2 FNYEAQ. The CDR3 spells CASSSEGKGEGGNYGYTF. The CDR3 DNA follows: TGTGCCAGCAGCTCCGAGGGGAAAGGGGAGGGTGGTAACTATGGCTACACCTTC.

V gene TRBV11-2 combines with J gene TRBJ1-6; D unresolved. In germline, CDR1 is SGHAT, CDR2 FQNNGV. This CDR3 region has 14 residues. V was pared by 5 bases and J by 0 bases, with 5 bases between. In DNA form, the CDR3 reads TGTGCCAGCAGCCCGAGCTCCTATAATTCACCCCTCCACTTT. Protein: CASSPSSYNSPLHF.

The genes are TRBV6-4 and TRBJ2-1; a possible D gene is TRBD2 (5 bases). This CDR3 has 14 residues. Germline values: CDR1 MRHNA, CDR2 SNTAGT. V lost 6 bases to trimming and J lost 5 bases, with 14 bases between them. The CDR3 DNA reads TGTGCCAGCAGGATAGGTCCGGGGAACAATGAGCAGTTCTTC. Its protein product is CASRIGPGNNEQFF.

The chain couples TRBV6-1 to TRBJ1-2; 7 nucleotides align to TRBD1. Per germline, CDR1 MNHNS and CDR2 SASEGT. This CDR3 contains 14 residues. The junction had 7 bases not matched to a gene; V was cut back by 2 bases and J by 7 bases. DNA for the CDR3: TGTGCCAGCAGTGAATTAAGGGGGCAAGGTGGCTACACCTTC. This translates into CASSELRGQGGYTF.

The J gene is TRBJ2-2, the V gene TRBV11-3; 10 nucleotides agree with TRBD1. With 5 bases clipped from V and 2 bases from J, the junction kept 8 bases outside the gene matches. Germline CDR1 and CDR2: SGHNT and YENEEA. There are 17 residues in the CDR3. Here the CDR3 reads CASSRPGTGANTGELFF. The DNA for the CDR3 is TGTGCCAGCAGCCGACCCGGGACAGGGGCTAACACCGGGGAGCTGTTTTTT.

V is TRBV28 and J is TRBJ1-1; 8 bases map to TRBD1. V trimming: 6 bases; J trimming: 1 base; junction bases outside the gene matches: 7. Germline V CDR1 and CDR2: MDHEN, SYDVKM. The CDR3 has 15 residues. The CDR3: CASSTIGTGNTEAFF. CDR3 in DNA: TGTGCCAGCAGCACAATCGGGACAGGGAACACTGAAGCTTTCTTT.

This rearrangement joins TRBV2 to TRBJ1-5, with D unclear. Looked up from germline, CDR1 is SNHLY and CDR2 is FYNNEI. The V end was cut by 4 bases, the J end by 2 bases, with 12 bases between. There are 15 residues in the CDR3. CDR3 amino acids: CASSARTSGNQPQHF. As DNA, the CDR3 is TGTGCCAGCAGTGCACGCACCTCGGGCAATCAGCCCCAGCATTTT.

The chain has TRBV19 and TRBJ1-2; tentatively, D is TRBD1 (6 bases). Trimming removed 3 bases at V and 4 bases at J, with 15 bases between. This CDR3 comprises 15 residues. Germline values: CDR1 LNHDA, CDR2 SQIVND (reference sequence). In nucleotides, the CDR3 is TGTGCCAGTAGTATCACTCAAGGAGGGGGCTATGGCTACACCTTC. Protein product: CASSITQGGGYGYTF.

The J gene is TRBJ1-1, the V gene TRBV5-6; unclear D gene. Trimming removed 7 bases from V and 4 bases from J, with 11 bases in between. The CDR3 sequence is 12 residues long. CDR1 SGHDT and CDR2 YYEEEE come from the germline V gene. CDR3 nucleotides: TGTGCCAGCGCCAGGTCGGGCACTGAAGCTTTCTTT. Amino acid sequence: CASARSGTEAFF.

Only a few counts were recorded for this clone. The chain uses TRBV7-9 and TRBJ1-1; D call uncertain. The V gene lost 4 bases and the J gene lost 4 bases, with 10 bases spanning the gap. Germline values: CDR1 SEHNR, CDR2 FQNEAQ (reference sequence). There are 13 residues in the CDR3. Here the CDR3 reads CASSSQAGTEAFF. CDR3 nucleotides: TGTGCCAGCAGCTCCCAGGCCGGCACTGAAGCTTTCTTT.

The chain recombines TRBV5-1 with TRBJ2-2; the D gene is possibly TRBD2 (6 bases). In germline, CDR1 is SGHRS, CDR2 YFSETQ. V dropped 4 bases and J dropped 1 base, with 11 bases sitting between them. The CDR3 is 15 amino acids. CDR3 protein: CASSEDGRNTGELFF. The CDR3 DNA sequence: TGCGCCAGCAGCGAGGACGGGAGGAACACCGGGGAGCTGTTTTTT.

DNA of the CDR3: TGTGCCAGCAGCTTAGTCTTTAGCGACACTGAAGCTTTCTTT. It codes for CASSLVFSDTEAFF. This rearrangement joins TRBV7-2 to TRBJ1-1; D remains unclear. CDR1 and CDR2 (germline): SGHTA, FQGNSA. The CDR3 sequence is 14 residues long. Trimming cost V 1 base and J 3 bases, with 9 bases left between them.

The chain links TRBV13 to TRBJ1-6, with unresolved D. V lost 1 base and J lost 4, with 5 bases in between. The CDR3 consists of 14 residues. Germline V gene lookup returns CDR1 PRHDT and CDR2 FYEKMQ (reference sequence). As DNA, the CDR3 is TGTGCCAGCAGCTTAGACCAGTATAATTCACCCCTCCACTTT. This encodes CASSLDQYNSPLHF.